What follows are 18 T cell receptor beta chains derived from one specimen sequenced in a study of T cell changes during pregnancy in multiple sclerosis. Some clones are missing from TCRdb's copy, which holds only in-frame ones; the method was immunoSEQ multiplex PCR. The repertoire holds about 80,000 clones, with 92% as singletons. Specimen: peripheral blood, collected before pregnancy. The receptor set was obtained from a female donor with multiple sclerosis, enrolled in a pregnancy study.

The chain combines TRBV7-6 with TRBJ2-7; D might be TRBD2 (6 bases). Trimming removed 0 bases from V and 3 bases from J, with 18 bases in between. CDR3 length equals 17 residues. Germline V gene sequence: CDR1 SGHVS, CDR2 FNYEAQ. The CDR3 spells CASSLAQEGANRYEQYF. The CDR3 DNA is TGTGCCAGCAGCTTAGCGCAGGAGGGAGCCAACCGCTACGAGCAGTACTTC.

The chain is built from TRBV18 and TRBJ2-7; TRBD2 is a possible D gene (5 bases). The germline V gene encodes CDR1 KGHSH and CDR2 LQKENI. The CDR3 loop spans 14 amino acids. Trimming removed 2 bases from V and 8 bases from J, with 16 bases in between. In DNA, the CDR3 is TGTGCCAGCTCACCAGAGGGCGTACGAGGTCAGCAGTACTTC. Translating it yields CASSPEGVRGQQYF. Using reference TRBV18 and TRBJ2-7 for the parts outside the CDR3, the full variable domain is NAGVMQNPRHLVRRRGQEARLRCSPMKGHSHVYWYRQLPEEGLKFMVYLQKENIIDESGMPKERFSAEFPKEGPSILRIQQVVRGDSAAYFCASSPEGVRGQQYFGPGTRLTVT.

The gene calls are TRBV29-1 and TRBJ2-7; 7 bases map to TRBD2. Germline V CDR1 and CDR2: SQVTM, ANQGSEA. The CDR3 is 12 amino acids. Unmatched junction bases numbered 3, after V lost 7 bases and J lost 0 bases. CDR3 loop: CSATSSSYEQYF. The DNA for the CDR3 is TGCAGCGCGACTAGCAGCTCCTACGAGCAGTACTTC.

The CDR3 loop is CASSGTTSFKNIQYF. The CDR3, as DNA: TGTGCCAGCTCCGGGACTACCTCTTTCAAAAACATTCAGTACTTC. The gene calls are TRBV6-1 and TRBJ2-4, with 7 bases fitting TRBD2. Germline trimming cut 8 bases from V and 3 bases from J; bases unmatched to any gene: 10. There are 15 residues in the CDR3. CDR1 is MNHNS, CDR2 SASEGT, per germline.

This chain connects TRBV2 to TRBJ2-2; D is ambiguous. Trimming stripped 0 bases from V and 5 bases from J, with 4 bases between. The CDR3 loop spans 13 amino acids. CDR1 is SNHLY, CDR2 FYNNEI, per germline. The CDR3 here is CASSEASTGELFF. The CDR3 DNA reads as TGTGCCAGCAGTGAAGCGTCTACCGGGGAGCTGTTTTTT.

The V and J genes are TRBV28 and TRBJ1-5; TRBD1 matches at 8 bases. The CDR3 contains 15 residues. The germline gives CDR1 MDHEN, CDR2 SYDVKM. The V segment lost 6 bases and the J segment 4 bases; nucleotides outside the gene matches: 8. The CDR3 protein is CASSTPGTGNQPQHF. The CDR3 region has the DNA TGTGCCAGCAGCACCCCCGGGACAGGAAATCAGCCCCAGCATTTT.

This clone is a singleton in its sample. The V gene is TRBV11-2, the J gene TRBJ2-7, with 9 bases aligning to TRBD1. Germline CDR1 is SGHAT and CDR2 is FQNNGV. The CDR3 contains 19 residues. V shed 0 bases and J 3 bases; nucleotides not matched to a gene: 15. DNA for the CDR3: TGTGCCAGCAGCTTAGATCTGGGACAGGGCTCCCGGAGGAGCTACGAGCAGTACTTC. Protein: CASSLDLGQGSRRSYEQYF.

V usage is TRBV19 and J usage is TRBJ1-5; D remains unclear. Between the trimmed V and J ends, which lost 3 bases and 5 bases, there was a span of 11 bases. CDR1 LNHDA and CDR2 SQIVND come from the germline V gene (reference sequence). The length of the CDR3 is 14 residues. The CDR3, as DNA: TGTGCCAGTAGTATTGAACGTACTCATCAGCCCCAGCATTTT. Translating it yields CASSIERTHQPQHF.

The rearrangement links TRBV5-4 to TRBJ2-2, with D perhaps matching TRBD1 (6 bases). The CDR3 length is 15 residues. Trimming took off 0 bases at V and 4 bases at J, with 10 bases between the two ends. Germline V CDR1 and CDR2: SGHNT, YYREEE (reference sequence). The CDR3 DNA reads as TGTGCCAGCAGCTTGGGGACAGCTCGCACCGGGGAGCTGTTTTTT. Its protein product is CASSLGTARTGELFF.

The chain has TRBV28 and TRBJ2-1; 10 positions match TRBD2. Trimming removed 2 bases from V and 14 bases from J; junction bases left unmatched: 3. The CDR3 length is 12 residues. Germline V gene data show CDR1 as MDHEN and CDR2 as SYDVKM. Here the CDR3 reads CASSLPGLAEFF. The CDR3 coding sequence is TGTGCCAGCAGTTTACCCGGACTAGCGGAGTTCTTC.

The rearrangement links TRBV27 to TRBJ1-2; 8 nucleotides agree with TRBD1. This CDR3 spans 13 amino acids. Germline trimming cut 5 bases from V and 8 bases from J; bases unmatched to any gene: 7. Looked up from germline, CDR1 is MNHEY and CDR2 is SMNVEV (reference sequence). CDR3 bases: TGTGCCAGCAGTCGATACAGGGGGAAGGGCTACACCTTC. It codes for CASSRYRGKGYTF.

The chain's CDR3 is CASRPSGSRSEQYF. CDR3 bases: TGTGCCAGCAGGCCCAGCGGGAGCCGTAGTGAGCAGTACTTC. The chain carries TRBV27 and TRBJ2-7; 8 bases map to TRBD2. V shed 6 bases, J shed 7 bases, and the junction held 11 bases outside the gene matches. The CDR3 has 14 amino acids. Germline V gene data show CDR1 as MNHEY and CDR2 as SMNVEV (reference sequence).

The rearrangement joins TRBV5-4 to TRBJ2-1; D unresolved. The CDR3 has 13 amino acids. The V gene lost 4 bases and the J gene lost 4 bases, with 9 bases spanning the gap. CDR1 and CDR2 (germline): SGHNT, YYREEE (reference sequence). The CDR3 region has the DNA TGTGCCAGCAGCCCGGCTAGGTACAATGAGCAGTTCTTC. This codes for CASSPARYNEQFF.

The CDR3 region has the DNA TGTGCCACCGGGACAGGGAACACTGAAGCTTTCTTT. It codes for CATGTGNTEAFF. This sequence joins TRBV19 and TRBJ1-1, with 8 nucleotides matching TRBD1. The CDR3 sequence is 12 residues long. Germline CDR1 reads LNHDA; CDR2 reads SQIVND (reference sequence). V was clipped by 10 bases and J by 1 base; unmatched bases: 2. Using reference TRBV19 and TRBJ1-1 for the parts outside the CDR3, the full variable domain is DGGITQSPKYLFRKEGQNVTLSCEQNLNHDAMYWYRQDPGQGLRLIYYSQIVNDFQKGDIAEGYSVSREKKESFPLTVTSAQKNPTAFYLCATGTGNTEAFFGQGTRLTVV.

The CDR3 DNA sequence: TGTGCCAGCAGCTTGGCGCCTAGCGGAGCCTACGAGCAGTACTTC. It specifies CASSLAPSGAYEQYF. The chain combines TRBV5-4 with TRBJ2-7, with 7 bases fitting TRBD2. V trimming: 0 bases; J trimming: 2 bases; junction bases outside the gene matches: 5. Germline CDR1 SGHNT, CDR2 YYREEE (reference sequence). The CDR3 is 15 amino acids.

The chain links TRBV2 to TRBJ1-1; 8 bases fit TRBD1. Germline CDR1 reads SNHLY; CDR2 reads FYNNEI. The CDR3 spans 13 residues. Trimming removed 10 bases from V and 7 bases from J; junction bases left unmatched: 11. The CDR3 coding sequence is TGTGCCACCGTTGGGCAGGGGGCCTTTGAAGCTTTCTTT. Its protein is CATVGQGAFEAFF.

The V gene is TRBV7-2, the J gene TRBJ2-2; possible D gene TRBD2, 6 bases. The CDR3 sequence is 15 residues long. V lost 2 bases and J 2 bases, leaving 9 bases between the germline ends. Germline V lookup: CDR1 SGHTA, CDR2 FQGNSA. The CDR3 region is CASSLKGGNTGELFF. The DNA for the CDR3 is TGTGCCAGCAGCTTAAAGGGAGGTAACACCGGGGAGCTGTTTTTT. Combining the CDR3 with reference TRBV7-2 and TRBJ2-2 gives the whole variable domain GAGVSQSPSNKVTEKGKDVELRCDPISGHTALYWYRQSLGQGLEFLIYFQGNSAPDKSGLPSDRFSAERTGGSVSTLTIQRTQQEDSAVYLCASSLKGGNTGELFFGEGSRLTVL.

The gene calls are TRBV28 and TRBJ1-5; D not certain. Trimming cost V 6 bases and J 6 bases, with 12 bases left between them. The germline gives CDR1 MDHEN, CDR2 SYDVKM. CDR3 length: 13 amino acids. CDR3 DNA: TGTGCCAGCAGCACCCCCGGAGGTCAGCCCCAGCATTTT. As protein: CASSTPGGQPQHF.